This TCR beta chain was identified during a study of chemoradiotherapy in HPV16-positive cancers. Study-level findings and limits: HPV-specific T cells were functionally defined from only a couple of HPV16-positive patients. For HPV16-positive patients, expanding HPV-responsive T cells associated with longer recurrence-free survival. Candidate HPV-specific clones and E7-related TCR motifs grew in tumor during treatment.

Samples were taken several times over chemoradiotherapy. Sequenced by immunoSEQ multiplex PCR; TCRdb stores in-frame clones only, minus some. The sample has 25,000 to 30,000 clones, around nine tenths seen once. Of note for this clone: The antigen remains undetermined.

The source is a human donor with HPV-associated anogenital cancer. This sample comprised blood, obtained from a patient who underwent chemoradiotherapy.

CDR3 sequence (DNA): TGCGCCAGCAGCTTAGCGGGGGACCCCAAGACGACCCAGTACTTC. It translates to CASSLAGDPKTTQYF. V is TRBV4-1 and J is TRBJ2-5, with 9 bases that match TRBD2. There are 15 residues in the CDR3. V shed 5 bases and J 7 bases; nucleotides not matched to a gene: 11. CDR1 is MGHRA and CDR2 is YSYEKL in the germline V gene.